This T cell receptor beta chain stems from a study of blood T cells in healthy people across ages. The CDR3 is 15 amino acids. Germline CDR1 and CDR2: SEHNR and FQNEAQ (reference sequence). The V end lost 4 bases, the J end lost 8 bases, and 17 bases lay between the germline ends. Primed by a sample-barcoded 5' primer and a J-beta primer mix, a second PCR proceeded for 7 to 11 cycles. A single record per CDR3 protein comes from TCRdb applying MiXCR to the 5' RACE reads. The top ten hold around 21% of the sample, which has under 950,000 distinct CDR3 sequences, 22% seen once. The chain couples TRBV7-9 to TRBJ1-4, with TRBD1 as a possible D gene (5 bases). The receptor's source is a man between 65 and 85 years old in good health. What was sequenced was blood. This CDR3 reads CASSSTALRAEKLFF. In DNA form, the CDR3 reads TGTGCCAGCAGCTCGACAGCTCTTAGGGCCGAAAAACTGTTTTTT.